This T cell receptor beta chain was identified in a study of blood T cell repertoires in COVID-19 (dated by TCRdb to the early 2020s). As for the study more broadly: Samples from collaborators originated in the United States, Italy and Spain and spanned both the acute and convalescent phases of COVID-19. The prospective study material was composed of cDNA or gDNA derived from T cells, B-cell-depleted T cells, or PBMCs. The samples were drawn from two sources: the first 160 participants of the ongoing ImmuneRACE study, and fewer than 1,500 subjects contributed by 6 global collaborators. The sample metadata nearly always contained a de-identified subject ID, COVID-19 status, age in years and sex. The dataset comprised deeply sampled blood TCRbeta repertoires from subjects exposed to, actively infected with, or recovered from COVID-19. HLA class I and class II types, where available, came from metadata supplied by the sample provider rather than from assay-based typing. The repertoires were released in a freely available public database intended as a resource for research on the immune response to SARS-CoV-2. Study-wide findings and limitations: How much clinical and demographic metadata was included differed by source and by participant, and the metadata was provided uncurated.

TCRbeta CDR3 regions were amplified from genomic DNA using the immunoSEQ Assay, a bias-controlled multiplex PCR. The original pipeline was this. Nucleated cell counts per sample were estimated from amplification of reference gene primers within the assay. Sequence reads were collapsed and filtered to measure the absolute abundance of every unique TCRbeta CDR3 rearrangement. Productive Simpson clonality was computed per sample as the square root of Simpson's diversity index over productive rearrangements. The source is immuneACCESS, and TCRdb retained only in-frame sequences with V and J called. Part of the clones is not carried over; for the studies checked, unresolved V genes explain less than half of this, and the remainder is unexplained. That table is the source of V, J and clone size, and D and trimming were worked out from the DNA. The sample table contains about 250,000 clones; only one count was recorded for 84% of them. 4% of the sample is in the top ten clones.

Concerning this clone itself: No antigen is known for it. Base qualities are not at hand, and no much larger clone is one base apart.

Each collaborating institution followed its own protocols to collect whole blood in K2EDTA tubes. For TCRbeta analysis, collaborators shipped samples as frozen whole blood, isolated PBMCs, or DNA extracted from either of those sample types. Including cysteine and phenylalanine, the CDR3 has 15 amino acids. Just the 45-base CDR3 DNA is kept, in frame starting at base 1. CDR1 and CDR2, looked up from the germline V gene, are MNHEY and SVGEGT. Relative to germline, V is 3 bases shorter and J is 4 bases shorter, with 15 bases between their ends. Here the chain combines TRBV6-2 or TRBV6-3 and TRBJ1-2; there is no confident call for the D gene. Sequencing was carried out using peripheral blood. This receptor was obtained from a man over 45 with acute or convalescent COVID-19. CDR3 sequence: CASSYVPGISYGYTF. Read as DNA, the sequence is TGTGCCAGCAGTTATGTGCCGGGAATCAGCTATGGCTACACCTTC.